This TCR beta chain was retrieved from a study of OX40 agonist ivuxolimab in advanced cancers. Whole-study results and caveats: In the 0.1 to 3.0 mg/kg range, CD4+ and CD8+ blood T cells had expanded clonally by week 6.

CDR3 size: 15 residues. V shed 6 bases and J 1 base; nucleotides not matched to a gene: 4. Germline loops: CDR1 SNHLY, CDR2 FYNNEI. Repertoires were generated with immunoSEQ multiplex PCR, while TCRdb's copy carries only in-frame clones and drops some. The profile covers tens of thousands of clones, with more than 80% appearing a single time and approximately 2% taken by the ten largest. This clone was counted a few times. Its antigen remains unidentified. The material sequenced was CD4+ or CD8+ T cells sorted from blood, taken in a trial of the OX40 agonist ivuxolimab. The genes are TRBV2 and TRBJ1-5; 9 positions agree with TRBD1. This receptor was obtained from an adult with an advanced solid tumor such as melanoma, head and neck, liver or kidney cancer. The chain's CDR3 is CASRGTGKSNQPQHF. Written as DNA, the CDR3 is TGTGCCAGCAGGGGGACAGGGAAGAGCAATCAGCCCCAGCATTTT.